This T cell receptor (beta chain) was retrieved from a study of blood T cell repertoires in COVID-19. Overall study context: Specimens from acute and convalescent COVID-19 originated in the United States, Italy and Spain. The cDNA or gDNA used as material had been derived from T cells, B-cell-depleted T cells, or PBMCs.

As handled by the study authors: Amplifying reference gene primers gave estimates of nucleated cell counts. Only in-frame clones appear in the TCRdb table, and some are missing; sequencing was by immunoSEQ multiplex PCR. The V and J calls and clone size are taken from that table; D and trimming were inferred from the DNA. This repertoire shows roughly 46,000 clones, around 89% found once; its top ten account for just over 9.5%. In germline, CDR1 is SGDLS, CDR2 YYNGEE. This CDR3 is built from 15 residues. V gave up 5 bases and J gave up 5 bases; unmatched junction bases: 12. The chain combines TRBV9 with TRBJ2-7, with 8 bases that match TRBD1. The receptor's source is a man between 45 and 60 years old with active COVID-19. The sequenced sample consisted of peripheral blood. CDR3 nucleotide sequence: TGTGCCAGCAGTGATAGGACAGGGTTTTCGGACGAGCAGTACTTC. Translating it yields CASSDRTGFSDEQYF.